The sequence of this T cell receptor (beta chain) was determined in a study of vaccination and CD4 T cells after COVID-19. The treatment is: roughly ten-day PBMC culture with coronavirus spike peptide pools or control peptides (ViraFEST assay). First, ViraFEST expanded antigen-specific T cells with peptide pools, and next it sequenced the TCRs. Researchers used the Oncomine TCR Beta short-read assay to sequence DNA from cultured CD4+ T cells. Using its own MiXCR run on the PCR reads, TCRdb lists one record per CDR3 protein. The profile shows about 9,100 distinct CDR3 sequences, roughly 61% of them singletons. The CDR3 runs to 13 residues. Trimming removed 7 bases at V and 3 bases at J, with 9 bases between. Germline V lookup: CDR1 KGHDR, CDR2 SFDVKD. As concerns this clonotype: Its antigen is undetermined.

The clonotype was recovered from a human donor with COVID-19. The source was cultured CD4+ T cells from blood, collected after SARS-CoV-2 vaccination. This chain links TRBV24-1 with TRBJ1-3; D is possibly TRBD1 (6 bases). The CDR3 is CATSDRYGNTIYF. CDR3 in DNA: TGTGCCACCAGCGACAGGTATGGAAACACCATATATTTT.